This passage covers 2 T cell receptor beta chains from one sample sequenced in a study of OX40 agonist ivuxolimab in advanced cancers. TCRdb's table, derived via immunoSEQ multiplex PCR, lists solely in-frame clones and lacks some. The sample has roughly 100,000 clones; about 84% are singletons. Sequencing used CD4+ or CD8+ T cells sorted from blood, obtained in a trial of the OX40 agonist ivuxolimab. These TCRs come from an adult with an advanced solid tumor such as melanoma, head and neck, liver or kidney cancer.

V and J are TRBV5-1 and TRBJ2-7, with 13 nucleotides matching TRBD2. The germline V gene encodes CDR1 SGHRS and CDR2 YFSETQ. The CDR3 runs 19 residues. With V trimmed by 4 bases and J by 5 bases, 18 bases remained unmatched. For the CDR3, the DNA is TGCGCCAGCAGCCCGAGACAGATGACTAGCGGGAGGTCGGGACACGAGCAGTACTTC. Translating gives CASSPRQMTSGRSGHEQYF.

This chain links TRBV27 with TRBJ1-3; D remains unclear. Germline V gene data show CDR1 as MNHEY and CDR2 as SMNVEV (reference sequence). This CDR3 comprises 13 residues. Trimming pared 9 bases from V and 0 bases from J, leaving 9 bases between. Here the CDR3 DNA reads TGTGCCAGACGACGCCGCTCTGGAAACACCATATATTTT. The encoded protein is CARRRRSGNTIYF.